This is a list of T cell receptor beta chains from one sample in a study of cytomegalovirus exposure and HLA in healthy donors. Sequencing was performed with immunoSEQ multiplex PCR; in TCRdb, only in-frame clones are kept and a portion is missing. The sample holds about 130,000 clones, over 70% seen once. Sequenced sample: PBMCs. The origin of the receptors is a young man in good health and CMV-seronegative. The CDR3 runs from the conserved cysteine through the conserved F or W. Fields, in order: clone size, V gene, D gene, J gene, CDR3 protein, CDR3 DNA. The D gene is left open where the match is weak. Rows may omit the clone size; those that give it use once, few, many or a size class.

size: .; V: TRBV13; D: TRBD1; J: TRBJ2-7; CDR3: CASSLTGELGEQYF; DNA: TGTGCCAGCAGCTTGACAGGGGAGTTGGGCGAGCAGTACTTC
size: .; V: TRBV27; D: .; J: TRBJ2-7; CDR3: CASSLPGVEQYF; DNA: TGTGCCAGCAGTCTCCCGGGAGTAGAGCAGTACTTC
size: .; V: TRBV7-2; D: .; J: TRBJ1-1; CDR3: CASSTSGVVTEAFF; DNA: TGTGCCAGCAGCACGTCAGGGGTAGTCACTGAAGCTTTCTTT
size: .; V: TRBV28; D: .; J: TRBJ1-5; CDR3: CASSLRFSNQPQHF; DNA: TGTGCCAGCAGTTTGAGGTTCAGCAATCAGCCCCAGCATTTT
size: .; V: TRBV6-5; D: TRBD1; J: TRBJ1-2; CDR3: CASSPSGGEIDGYTF; DNA: TGTGCCAGCAGTCCCTCAGGGGGCGAGATAGATGGCTACACCTTC
size: .; V: TRBV6-5; D: .; J: TRBJ2-7; CDR3: CASSGLTSRHEQYF; DNA: TGTGCCAGCAGTGGACTTACTAGCCGGCACGAGCAGTACTTC
size: once; V: TRBV4-2; D: .; J: TRBJ1-1; CDR3: CASSQVEIDTEAFF; DNA: TGTGCCAGCAGCCAAGTGGAGATAGACACTGAAGCTTTCTTT
size: .; V: TRBV5-6; D: .; J: TRBJ2-3; CDR3: CASSLGRGTDTQYF; DNA: TGTGCCAGCAGCTTGGGACGGGGCACAGATACGCAGTATTTT
size: few; V: TRBV14; D: TRBD1; J: TRBJ2-3; CDR3: CASSPGTGEAGVTDTQYF; DNA: TGTGCCAGCAGCCCGGGGACAGGGGAAGCGGGGGTCACAGATACGCAGTACTTT
size: .; V: TRBV7-9; D: TRBD1; J: TRBJ1-4; CDR3: CASSFGQATIATNEKLFF; DNA: TGTGCCAGCAGCTTCGGACAGGCGACAATAGCTACTAATGAAAAACTGTTTTTT
size: .; V: TRBV11-2; D: .; J: TRBJ1-1; CDR3: CASSLGHGQNPYEAFF; DNA: TGTGCCAGCAGCTTAGGTCACGGACAGAACCCCTATGAAGCTTTCTTT
size: .; V: TRBV7-9; D: .; J: TRBJ1-2; CDR3: CASSPDYGYTF; DNA: TGTGCCAGCAGCCCAGACTATGGCTACACCTTC
size: .; V: TRBV11-3; D: TRBD2; J: TRBJ2-1; CDR3: CASSQRTSGRDEQFF; DNA: TGTGCCAGCAGCCAGCGGACTAGCGGGAGGGATGAGCAGTTCTTC
size: .; V: TRBV27; D: .; J: TRBJ1-2; CDR3: CASSLFVYGYTF; DNA: TGTGCCAGCAGTTTATTCGTCTATGGCTACACCTTC
size: few; V: TRBV5-6; D: .; J: TRBJ2-1; CDR3: CASSWGLGELKQFF; DNA: TGTGCCAGCAGCTGGGGCTTAGGTGAACTAAAGCAGTTCTTC
size: .; V: TRBV5-5; D: .; J: TRBJ1-4; CDR3: CASSSLQGVREKLFF; DNA: TGTGCCAGCAGCTCGCTACAGGGAGTAAGGGAAAAACTGTTTTTT
size: .; V: TRBV28; D: .; J: TRBJ1-1; CDR3: CASSLPLIGTEAFF; DNA: TGTGCCAGCAGTTTACCTCTAATTGGCACTGAAGCTTTCTTT
size: .; V: TRBV30; D: TRBD2; J: TRBJ2-5; CDR3: CACVGGGGQETQYF; DNA: TGTGCCTGCGTCGGGGGCGGGGGGCAAGAGACCCAGTACTTC
size: .; V: TRBV7-2; D: .; J: TRBJ2-2; CDR3: CASSREAGELFF; DNA: TGTGCCAGCAGCCGCGAAGCCGGGGAGCTGTTTTTT
size: once; V: TRBV21-1; D: .; J: TRBJ2-1; CDR3: CASRGRAGSYNEQFF; DNA: TGTGCCAGCAGAGGTCGAGCGGGGTCCTACAATGAGCAGTTCTTC
size: .; V: TRBV7-3; D: TRBD2; J: TRBJ2-1; CDR3: CASSISGNSYNEQFF; DNA: TGTGCCAGCAGTATTAGCGGGAACTCCTACAATGAGCAGTTCTTC
size: .; V: TRBV7-7; D: TRBD1; J: TRBJ2-1; CDR3: CASSRGQGQDNEQFF; DNA: TGTGCTAGCAGCCGGGGACAGGGGCAAGACAATGAGCAGTTCTTC
size: .; V: TRBV13; D: TRBD2; J: TRBJ2-7; CDR3: CASSPTGEAGFEQYF; DNA: TGTGCCAGCAGCCCAACCGGGGAAGCGGGATTCGAGCAGTACTTC
size: .; V: TRBV5-6; D: .; J: TRBJ2-5; CDR3: CASSDLGSLKETQYF; DNA: TGTGCCAGCAGCGACCTCGGGTCCTTAAAAGAGACCCAGTACTTC
size: .; V: TRBV13; D: TRBD2; J: TRBJ2-7; CDR3: CASLRLAETTYEQYF; DNA: TGTGCCAGCCTTCGACTAGCGGAAACCACCTACGAGCAGTACTTC
size: .; V: TRBV10-3; D: .; J: TRBJ1-2; CDR3: CAISGQGGYTF; DNA: TGTGCCATCAGTGGGCAGGGTGGCTACACCTTC
size: .; V: TRBV9; D: .; J: TRBJ2-1; CDR3: CASSVSGYTGTEQFF; DNA: TGTGCCAGCAGCGTTTCAGGGTACACCGGGACAGAGCAGTTCTTC
size: .; V: TRBV27; D: TRBD1; J: TRBJ2-5; CDR3: CASSLSVTGVRQETQYF; DNA: TGTGCCAGCAGTTTATCGGTGACAGGGGTGAGGCAAGAGACCCAGTACTTC
size: .; V: TRBV7-9; D: .; J: TRBJ1-2; CDR3: CASSLGQNPNYGYTF; DNA: TGTGCCAGCAGCTTAGGACAGAACCCTAACTATGGCTACACCTTC
size: .; V: TRBV7-3; D: TRBD2; J: TRBJ2-3; CDR3: CASSLSPGLGGLDTQYF; DNA: TGTGCCAGCAGCTTAAGTCCGGGACTAGGGGGGCTAGATACGCAGTATTTT
size: .; V: TRBV5-1; D: .; J: TRBJ1-1; CDR3: CASSLGGSAFF; DNA: TGCGCCAGCAGCTTAGGGGGTTCAGCTTTCTTT
size: .; V: TRBV7-9; D: .; J: TRBJ2-5; CDR3: CASSLVQFPQETQYF; DNA: TGTGCCAGCAGCTTAGTACAGTTTCCCCAAGAGACCCAGTACTTC
size: .; V: TRBV6-5; D: .; J: TRBJ1-2; CDR3: CASSYSDSSNYGYTF; DNA: TGTGCCAGCAGTTATTCCGACAGTTCTAATTATGGCTACACCTTC
size: .; V: TRBV6-5; D: .; J: TRBJ2-7; CDR3: CASSYSVAETYEQYF; DNA: TGTGCCAGCAGTTACTCGGTAGCGGAAACCTACGAGCAGTACTTC
size: .; V: TRBV7-2; D: TRBD1; J: TRBJ2-5; CDR3: CASSLLFPRGETQYF; DNA: TGTGCCAGCAGCTTACTGTTTCCCAGGGGGGAGACCCAGTACTTC
size: .; V: TRBV7-6; D: TRBD1; J: TRBJ1-4; CDR3: CASSGRDRGQIATNEKLFF; DNA: TGTGCCAGCAGCGGGAGGGACAGGGGGCAAATTGCAACTAATGAAAAACTGTTTTTT
size: .; V: TRBV5-1; D: TRBD1; J: TRBJ1-1; CDR3: CASSSNFGQGTEAFF; DNA: TGCGCCAGCAGCTCCAACTTCGGACAGGGCACTGAAGCTTTCTTT
size: .; V: TRBV6-1; D: TRBD1; J: TRBJ1-1; CDR3: CASTTFWDRGFGAFF; DNA: TGTGCCAGCACCACCTTTTGGGACAGGGGGTTTGGAGCTTTCTTT
size: .; V: TRBV4-1; D: .; J: TRBJ2-1; CDR3: CASSPIGWNEQFF; DNA: TGCGCCAGCAGCCCGATCGGGTGGAATGAGCAGTTCTTC
size: few; V: TRBV7-8; D: .; J: TRBJ1-1; CDR3: CASSLGRQGKKNTEAFF; DNA: TGTGCCAGCAGCTTAGGGAGGCAGGGGAAAAAGAACACTGAAGCTTTCTTT
size: few; V: TRBV28; D: TRBD1; J: TRBJ1-1; CDR3: CASSIMTGARTEAFF; DNA: TGTGCCAGCAGTATCATGACAGGGGCAAGGACTGAAGCTTTCTTT
size: .; V: TRBV7-7; D: .; J: TRBJ2-3; CDR3: CATRRAGERTQYF; DNA: TGTGCTACCCGGAGGGCCGGGGAGCGTACGCAGTATTTT